These T cell receptor beta chains were read from a single sample in a study of blood T cell repertoires in COVID-19. Sequencing used immunoSEQ multiplex PCR; TCRdb keeps in-frame clones, though not all of them. The data hold roughly 300,000 clones, with about 85% observed a single time. Specimen: PBMCs or T cells enriched from blood (not recorded which). These receptors all stem from a woman in her forties or fifties who had recovered from COVID-19. Each CDR3 is given with its conserved first and last residue. Each record gives: J gene, clone size, V gene, D gene, CDR3 DNA, CDR3 protein. A D gene is named only where the DNA matches it firmly. Rows may omit the clone size; those that give it use once, few, many or a size class.

>TRBJ1-1|NA|TRBV18|NA
TGTGCCAGCTCCAACGACAGATACACTGAAGCTTTCTTT
CASSNDRYTEAFF
>TRBJ1-5|few|TRBV30|TRBD1
TGTGCCTGGAGGCGGACAGGGGACAATCAGCCCCAGCATTTT
CAWRRTGDNQPQHF
>TRBJ2-1|NA|TRBV18|TRBD2
TGTGCCAGCTCACCACTGTCTAGCGGGAGTTCCTACAATGAGCAGTTCTTC
CASSPLSSGSSYNEQFF
>TRBJ2-5|NA|TRBV25-1|NA
TGTGCCAGCAGTGAATGGGCCGTAGGGGCGGAAGAGACCCAGTACTTC
CASSEWAVGAEETQYF
>TRBJ1-4|NA|TRBV12-3/TRBV12-4|NA
TGTGCCAGCAGTCCGATCCGGGACTCAAAACTGTTTTTT
CASSPIRDSKLFF
>TRBJ1-1|NA|TRBV5-5|NA
TGTGCCAGCAGCTTGGCACGGTTGAACACTGAAGCTTTCTTT
CASSLARLNTEAFF
>TRBJ1-5|NA|TRBV10-1|NA
TGCGCCAGCAGTCTCGACAGGAATCAGCCCCAGCATTTT
CASSLDRNQPQHF
>TRBJ2-2|NA|TRBV7-3|NA
TGTGCCAGCAGCTTATCTATGAACACCGGGGAGCTGTTTTTT
CASSLSMNTGELFF
>TRBJ2-7|NA|TRBV9|NA
TGTGCCAGCAGCGGGGGACTGTTCGCCTACGAGCAGTACTTC
CASSGGLFAYEQYF
>TRBJ2-5|NA|TRBV2|TRBD1
TGTGCCAGCAGTAGGACAGGGGGACAAGAGACCCAGTACTTC
CASSRTGGQETQYF
>TRBJ1-5|once|TRBV6-5|NA
TGTGCCAGCTCCCCAGGGCGAGATCAGCCCCAGCATTTT
CASSPGRDQPQHF
>TRBJ2-1|NA|TRBV5-1|NA
TGCGCCAGCAGTTTCGACTCGAACCTCAATGAGCAGTTCTTC
CASSFDSNLNEQFF
>TRBJ1-5|NA|TRBV7-8|TRBD1
TGTGCCAGCAGCTTTGGACAGGGTGCTTATAGCAATCAGCCCCAGCATTTT
CASSFGQGAYSNQPQHF
>TRBJ1-3|once|TRBV18|NA
TGTGCCAGCTCACCTCCCCCTCCCGGCTCTGGAAACACCATATATTTT
CASSPPPPGSGNTIYF
>TRBJ2-7|NA|TRBV29-1|TRBD1
TGCAGCGTCCTACGGGGACAGGCGGGCGAGCAGTACTTC
CSVLRGQAGEQYF
>TRBJ1-2|once|TRBV7-8|NA
TGTGCCAGCAGCTTGTCCGGACAAGTCTATGGCTACACCTTC
CASSLSGQVYGYTF
>TRBJ2-3|NA|TRBV12-3/TRBV12-4|NA
TGTGCCAGCAGTTTGTTTCAGGGTGAGGCGCAGTATTTT
CASSLFQGEAQYF
>TRBJ1-5|once|TRBV6-2/TRBV6-3|TRBD1
TGTGCCAGCAGTTTCGGACAGGTAGCTCAGCCCCAGCATTTT
CASSFGQVAQPQHF
>TRBJ2-3|NA|TRBV5-4|TRBD1
TGTGCCAGCAGCAGGGGGCCCCTCTCTGGCACAGATACGCAGTATTTT
CASSRGPLSGTDTQYF
>TRBJ1-1|once|TRBV19|TRBD1
TGTGCCAGTAGTATTTCGACAGGAGGGGGCGCGGATGAAGCTTTCTTT
CASSISTGGGADEAFF
>TRBJ1-6|NA|TRBV27|NA
TGTGCCAGCAGCTCTCAGCAGGGTTTATCCTATAATTCACCCCTCCACTTT
CASSSQQGLSYNSPLHF
>TRBJ2-7|once|TRBV29-1|NA
TGCAGCGTTGTTTTAGGGGTCGACGAGCAGTACTTC
CSVVLGVDEQYF
>TRBJ2-3|NA|TRBV6-5|TRBD2
TGTGCCAGCACGGGCGGGAGCGTAGGGGATACGCAGTATTTT
CASTGGSVGDTQYF
>TRBJ1-1|NA|TRBV19|NA
TGTGCCACCCGACAGGTTACTGAAGCTTTCTTT
CATRQVTEAFF
>TRBJ1-6|NA|TRBV6-1|TRBD1
TGTGCCAGCAGTGATTTTGAGAAGACAGGGGTGAATTCACCCCTCCACTTT
CASSDFEKTGVNSPLHF
>TRBJ2-5|NA|TRBV12-3/TRBV12-4|NA
TGTGCCAGCAGTTTACAGGACCAAGAGACCCAGTACTTC
CASSLQDQETQYF
>TRBJ2-1|many|TRBV10-3|TRBD2
TGTGCCATCAGTGAGTCAGGGACGACTAGCGGGAGCTTCAATGAGCAGTTCTTC
CAISESGTTSGSFNEQFF
>TRBJ1-1|few|TRBV3-1/TRBV3-2|NA
TGTGCCAGCAGCCAAGACAGCAGGGGGAACACTGAAGCTTTCTTT
CASSQDSRGNTEAFF
>TRBJ2-1|NA|TRBV11-2|TRBD2
TGTGCCAGCAGCTTAGCGGGGGGGAAATACAATGAGCAGTTCTTC
CASSLAGGKYNEQFF
>TRBJ1-1|NA|TRBV30|NA
TGTGCCTGGAGTGCCAGGAATGTAGCTTTCTTT
CAWSARNVAFF